This entry lists 31 T cell receptor beta chains sequenced from one sample in a study of shared clonotypes between healthy human individuals. Sequencing was performed with immunoSEQ multiplex PCR; in TCRdb, only in-frame clones are kept and a portion is missing. The sample contains just over 2,000,000 clones, 85% to 95% of which appear only once. Sample: naive CD4+ T cells sorted from blood. Subset in this sample: CD45RA+ positively selected. Source of these receptors: a man between 18 and 35 years old in good health.

This sequence joins TRBV5-1 and TRBJ2-7, with D perhaps being TRBD1 or TRBD2 (6 bases each). Germline V gene sequence: CDR1 SGHRS, CDR2 YFSETQ. This CDR3 spans 15 amino acids. Trimming pared 0 bases from V and 2 bases from J, leaving 12 bases between. The CDR3, as DNA: TGCGCCAGCAGCTTGGGGGGGGCTCCCACCTACGAGCAGTACTTC. Translating gives CASSLGGAPTYEQYF.

This clone was observed a handful of times. The chain has TRBV20-1 and TRBJ2-1; D ambiguous. The CDR3 consists of 8 residues. Trimming cost V 4 bases and J 11 bases, with 3 bases left between them. Germline-derived CDR1 and CDR2 are DFQATT and SNEGSKA (reference sequence). CDR3 nucleotide sequence: TGCAGTGCTACTAAGCAGTTCTTC. Its protein is CSATKQFF.

This rearrangement joins TRBV5-1 to TRBJ2-7; D call uncertain. CDR3 length: 14 amino acids. Trimming cost V 0 bases and J 5 bases, with 12 bases left between them. CDR1 and CDR2 (germline): SGHRS, YFSETQ. CDR3: CASSLEDGKDEQYF. The CDR3 nucleotides are TGCGCCAGCAGCTTGGAGGACGGTAAAGACGAGCAGTACTTC. Full variable domain (outside the CDR3, taken from reference TRBV5-1 and TRBJ2-7): KAGVTQTPRYLIKTRGQQVTLSCSPISGHRSVSWYQQTPGQGLQFLFEYFSETQRNKGNFPGRFSGRQFSNSRSEMNVSTLELGDSALYLCASSLEDGKDEQYFGPGTRLTVT.

This chain connects TRBV5-6 to TRBJ1-6; tentative D call: TRBD1 (6 bases). The CDR3 loop spans 16 amino acids. Trimming took 1 base from V and 2 from J, leaving 10 bases between them. Germline CDR1 is SGHDT and CDR2 is YYEEEE. The chain's CDR3 is CASSLRGGPYNSPLHF. CDR3 DNA sequence: TGTGCCAGCAGCTTGAGGGGGGGTCCCTATAATTCACCCCTCCACTTT.

CDR3: CASSSGGTISYEQYF. The CDR3 DNA sequence: TGTGCCAGCAGCTCAGGCGGGACAATCTCCTACGAGCAGTACTTC. This sequence joins TRBV7-2 and TRBJ2-7; the D call may be TRBD1 or TRBD2 (6 bases each). The ends were cut back, 4 bases at V and 0 bases at J, with 13 bases in the middle. This CDR3 is 15 amino acids long. Germline CDR1 and CDR2: SGHTA and FQGNSA.

About this clone: This specimen includes other DNA sequences encoding the same CDR3. This chain connects TRBV10-2 to TRBJ1-1, with a tentative D call TRBD1 (5 bases). The CDR3 totals 14 residues. Trimming took 3 bases from V and 3 from J, leaving 11 bases between them. Germline V gene sequence: CDR1 WSHSY, CDR2 SAAADI. The CDR3 bases are TGCGCCAGCAGTGAATCGGGGGGAGACACTGAAGCTTTCTTT. It specifies CASSESGGDTEAFF.

The V call is TRBV30, the J call TRBJ2-1, with 8 positions matching TRBD2. Germline V lookup: CDR1 GTSNPN, CDR2 SVGIG (reference sequence). The CDR3 is made up of 16 amino acids. Trimming at V came to 3 bases and at J to 9 bases, leaving 16 bases not matched to a gene. CDR3 sequence reads: CAWSLWGSGTKGEQFF. Written as DNA, the CDR3 is TGTGCCTGGAGCCTGTGGGGTAGCGGGACGAAGGGTGAGCAGTTCTTC.

The V gene is TRBV9, the J gene TRBJ2-7; the match to TRBD2 covers 7 bases. This CDR3 comprises 15 residues. In germline, CDR1 is SGDLS, CDR2 YYNGEE. The trim removed 4 bases at V and 2 bases at J, leaving 9 bases unmatched. CDR3 residues: CASSLDGGSTYEQYF. CDR3 DNA sequence: TGTGCCAGCAGCTTAGATGGCGGGAGCACCTACGAGCAGTACTTC.

The DNA of the CDR3 is TGTGCCAGCAGTGAGATAGGGGGACAGGGAACCTATGGCTACACCTTC. Encoded protein: CASSEIGGQGTYGYTF. This rearrangement joins TRBV6-1 to TRBJ1-2, with TRBD1 matching over 9 bases. Trimming removed 3 bases from V and 4 bases from J; junction bases left unmatched: 9. The CDR3 covers 16 residues. Germline CDR1 and CDR2: MNHNS and SASEGT.

This clone appeared once. This chain uses TRBV27 with TRBJ2-7; D is unresolved. V was clipped by 6 bases and J by 6 bases, with 9 bases between them. CDR1 MNHEY and CDR2 SMNVEV come from the germline V gene (reference sequence). The CDR3 has 11 residues. CDR3 DNA: TGTGCCAGCAGGACCTCGGGCGAGCAGTACTTC. It encodes CASRTSGEQYF.

The chain employs TRBV5-1 and TRBJ2-5; D gene unclear. The CDR3 totals 13 residues. Trimming cost V 4 bases and J 5 bases, with 12 bases left between them. Germline V gene data show CDR1 as SGHRS and CDR2 as YFSETQ. This chain's CDR3 is CASSAGPSETQYF. In DNA, the CDR3 is TGCGCCAGCAGCGCCGGACCTTCGGAGACCCAGTACTTC.

This clone has only one observation. This rearrangement joins TRBV6-1 to TRBJ1-2; D is ambiguous. The CDR3 is 13 amino acids. In germline, CDR1 is MNHNS, CDR2 SASEGT. Trimming left V 4 bases short and J 2 bases short, with 8 bases between. CDR3 nucleotide sequence: TGTGCCAGCAGTGGGACGGACAACTATGGCTACACCTTC. Amino acid sequence: CASSGTDNYGYTF.

This rearrangement joins TRBV6-1 to TRBJ2-1; the D is unclear. The V end was cut by 0 bases, the J end by 5 bases, with 11 bases between. The CDR3 spans 15 residues. Germline V CDR1 and CDR2: MNHNS, SASEGT. CDR3 nucleotide sequence: TGTGCCAGCAGTGAAGCGCTGGCGGCAAACAATGAGCAGTTCTTC. The encoded protein is CASSEALAANNEQFF.

The V and J genes are TRBV6-6 and TRBJ1-5; D is ambiguous. The V gene's germline CDR1 is MNHNY and CDR2 SVGAGI (reference sequence). V gave up 5 bases and J gave up 0 bases, with 8 bases separating them. The CDR3 is 14 amino acids. The CDR3 sequence: CASSLLNSNQPQHF. The CDR3 DNA sequence: TGTGCCAGCAGTCTCCTTAATAGCAATCAGCCCCAGCATTTT.

The chain is built from TRBV5-1 and TRBJ1-6; 9 nucleotides agree with TRBD1. Germline CDR1 is SGHRS and CDR2 is YFSETQ. The CDR3 length is 15 residues. After removal of 4 bases from V and 7 bases from J, the junction contained 6 bases not matched to a gene. CDR3 region: CASSPGTGLNSPLHF. For the CDR3, the DNA is TGCGCCAGCAGCCCAGGGACAGGGCTCAATTCACCCCTCCACTTT.

The chain employs TRBV6-5 and TRBJ1-1; D remains unclear. V lost 7 bases, J lost 5 bases, and 5 bases lay in between. Germline V lookup: CDR1 MNHEY, CDR2 SVGAGI. This CDR3 has 10 residues. In DNA, the CDR3 is TGTGCCAGCAAAGAGACTGAAGCTTTCTTT. As protein: CASKETEAFF.

The gene calls are TRBV30 and TRBJ1-2; D gene uncertain. Germline CDR1 reads GTSNPN; CDR2 reads SVGIG (reference sequence). Deletions cut 3 bases from V and 2 bases from J, with 10 bases between. This CDR3 has 13 amino acids. The CDR3 DNA follows: TGTGCCTGGAGGCGCTCTAACAACTATGGCTACACCTTC. This gives the protein CAWRRSNNYGYTF.

The genes are TRBV9 and TRBJ1-2; D is uncertain. The V end was cut by 0 bases, the J end by 4 bases, with 10 bases between. The germline V gene has CDR1 SGDLS and CDR2 YYNGEE. CDR3 length: 14 residues. CDR3 coding DNA: TGTGCCAGCAGCGTAGTGGCAGCTTCCTATGGCTACACCTTC. This sequence encodes CASSVVAASYGYTF.

The J gene is TRBJ1-6, the V gene TRBV18; D call uncertain. This CDR3 is 18 amino acids long. Germline CDR1 reads KGHSH; CDR2 reads LQKENI. V was cut by 3 bases and J by 0 bases, with 15 bases left in between. The CDR3 loop is CASSPPPGLSSYNSPLHF. CDR3 in DNA: TGTGCCAGCTCACCGCCTCCCGGGTTGAGCTCCTATAATTCACCCCTCCACTTT.

This chain joins TRBV14 and TRBJ1-6; D is unresolved. This CDR3 is 17 amino acids long. V lost 0 bases, J lost 6 bases, and 15 bases lay in between. Germline assignment: CDR1 SGHDN and CDR2 FVKESK. The CDR3, as DNA: TGTGCCAGCAGCCAAGATGCAGAAAAAGTTCCTAATTCACCCCTCCACTTT. Translation gives CASSQDAEKVPNSPLHF.

With respect to this clone: Other DNA sequences within the sample encode an identical CDR3. The chain joins TRBV18 to TRBJ2-5; TRBD2 might be the D (5 bases). Germline lookup yields CDR1 KGHSH and CDR2 LQKENI. Trimming took 0 bases from V and 2 from J, leaving 7 bases between them. The CDR3 is 14 amino acids. CDR3 DNA sequence: TGTGCCAGCTCACCACCGAGCGGACAAGAGACCCAGTACTTC. Its protein product is CASSPPSGQETQYF.

The chain has TRBV29-1 and TRBJ2-2, with unresolved D. The germline CDR1 and CDR2 sequences are SQVTM and ANQGSEA. This CDR3 has 13 residues. The V end lost 4 bases, the J end lost 0 bases, and 6 bases lay between the germline ends. CDR3 coding DNA: TGCAGCGTTGCTAACGCGAACACCGGGGAGCTGTTTTTT. Protein product: CSVANANTGELFF.

This clone came up once. This chain connects TRBV30 to TRBJ2-3; D unclear. Trimming stripped 5 bases from V and 2 bases from J, with 8 bases between. Germline CDR1 GTSNPN, CDR2 SVGIG (reference sequence). The CDR3 loop spans 12 amino acids. CDR3 residues: CAWGVNTDTQYF. As DNA, the CDR3 is TGTGCCTGGGGGGTAAACACAGATACGCAGTATTTT. Full variable domain (rest looked up from reference TRBV30 and TRBJ2-3): SQTIHQWPATLVQPVGSPLSLECTVEGTSNPNLYWYRQAAGRGLQLLFYSVGIGQISSEVPQNLSASRPQDRQFILSSKKLLLSDSGFYLCAWGVNTDTQYFGPGTRLTVL.

J is TRBJ2-6 and V is TRBV25-1; D is perhaps TRBD1 (5 bases). CDR3 size: 15 residues. The V end lost 5 bases, the J end lost 0 bases, and 8 bases lay between the germline ends. Germline lookup yields CDR1 MGHDK and CDR2 SYGVNS. This CDR3 is CASSLGASGANVLTF. The CDR3 coding sequence is TGTGCCAGCAGTTTAGGGGCCTCTGGGGCCAACGTCCTGACTTTC.

The V and J genes are TRBV19 and TRBJ1-3; the D is unclear. Germline V gene data show CDR1 as LNHDA and CDR2 as SQIVND (reference sequence). Trimming took 5 bases from V and 0 from J, leaving 8 bases between them. The CDR3 is 14 amino acids. Here the CDR3 DNA reads TGTGCCAGTAGTTCAGGACTCTCTGGAAACACCATATATTTT. Protein sequence: CASSSGLSGNTIYF.

This clone was found once. The V and J genes are TRBV21-1 and TRBJ2-1; no DNA check was done on the table's D call, TRBD1. TRBV21-1 is described as a pseudogene. The CDR3 length is 16 residues. The DNA for the CDR3 is TGTGCCAGCAGCAAAAGGCGTCTTCCAGGCTCCCATGAGCAGTTCTTC. Translating gives CASSKRRLPGSHEQFF.

This clone was found once. Different DNA sequences within this sample yield the same CDR3. This chain links TRBV9 with TRBJ2-3, with 7 bases identical to TRBD2. J gave up 4 bases and V 0 bases, and 5 bases lay outside the gene matches. CDR1 is SGDLS, CDR2 YYNGEE, per germline. There are 15 residues in the CDR3. As DNA, the CDR3 is TGTGCCAGCAGCGTAGTTGCGGGAGTGCCAGATACGCAGTATTTT. Translating it yields CASSVVAGVPDTQYF.

On this clone: Other DNA sequences from this sample encode an identical CDR3 as well. The rearrangement joins TRBV5-4 to TRBJ2-3, with D possibly TRBD1 on 5 matching bases. The V end was cut by 0 bases, the J end by 4 bases, with 9 bases between. The germline gives CDR1 SGHNT, CDR2 YYREEE (reference sequence). This CDR3 spans 14 amino acids. The CDR3: CASSLAQGSDTQYF. DNA of the CDR3: TGTGCCAGCAGCTTGGCCCAGGGTTCAGATACGCAGTATTTT.

CDR3 sequence reads: CASSLWEATDTQYF. CDR3 coding DNA: TGTGCCAGCAGCTTGTGGGAGGCCACAGATACGCAGTATTTT. This sequence joins TRBV7-9 and TRBJ2-3; D is possibly TRBD2 (6 bases). Trimming shortened V by 3 bases and J by 2 bases, and 9 bases separated the two germline ends. Germline-derived CDR1 and CDR2 are SEHNR and FQNEAQ (reference sequence). The CDR3 length is 14 residues.

Details on this clone: This sample also contains other DNA sequences that code for the same CDR3. CDR3 region: CASSLGTYEQYF. CDR3 in DNA: TGTGCCAGCAGCCTAGGGACTTACGAGCAGTACTTC. V gene TRBV28 combines with J gene TRBJ2-7; TRBD2 might be the D (6 bases). Trimming left V 6 bases short and J 4 bases short, with 10 bases between. Germline CDR1 is MDHEN and CDR2 is SYDVKM. CDR3 size: 12 residues.

The sample holds one count of this clone. At the DNA level, this CDR3 is encoded by other sequences in the same sample as well. This chain uses TRBV29-1 with TRBJ1-1, with D uncertain. The V end was cut by 3 bases, the J end by 5 bases, with 10 bases between. CDR1 and CDR2 from the germline V gene are SQVTM and ANQGSEA. The CDR3 is 12 amino acids. In nucleotides, the CDR3 is TGCAGCGTTGATGATCGAGGAACTGAAGCTTTCTTT. Translated, it gives CSVDDRGTEAFF.